This passage covers 14 T cell receptor beta chains from one sample sequenced in a study of a mutant IDH1 vaccine in newly diagnosed glioma. The assay was immunoSEQ multiplex PCR, and TCRdb's table has in-frame clones only and misses some. The sample holds 45,000 to 60,000 clones; 90% to 95% are singletons and the top ten take 2% to 2.5%. Time point denoted: week 11, during vaccination. The study gave 300 ug of mutant IDH1 20-mer peptide per vaccine dose, with topical imiquimod. These TCRs are of unknown antigen specificity. The sequences come from PBMCs, collected from a glioma patient whose treatment included an IDH1 peptide vaccine. These receptors were collected from a man aged 45 to 65 with glioma.

Only one count was recorded for this clone. The chain joins TRBV25-1 to TRBJ1-1; no clear D. The length of the CDR3 is 12 residues. The V end was cut by 6 bases, the J end by 1 base, with 6 bases between. Germline V CDR1 and CDR2: MGHDK, SYGVNS. In nucleotides, the CDR3 is TGTGCCAGCAGACCAGGGAACACTGAAGCTTTCTTT. It translates to CASRPGNTEAFF.

This rearrangement joins TRBV29-1 to TRBJ1-1, with 9 bases that match TRBD1. CDR1 and CDR2 (germline): SQVTM, ANQGSEA. The CDR3 length is 12 residues. The J segment lost 1 base and the V segment lost 7 bases, leaving 1 base of the junction unmatched. The CDR3 spells CSGQGGNTEAFF. Written as DNA, the CDR3 is TGCAGCGGACAGGGGGGGAACACTGAAGCTTTCTTT.

The chain couples TRBV14 to TRBJ1-2, with 9 bases lining up with TRBD1. This CDR3 comprises 15 residues. The V segment lost 5 bases and the J segment 4 bases; nucleotides outside the gene matches: 8. Germline loops: CDR1 SGHDN, CDR2 FVKESK. The CDR3 region is CASSSIGTGTYGYTF. CDR3 nucleotide sequence: TGTGCCAGCAGCTCCATCGGGACAGGGACCTATGGCTACACCTTC.

CDR3 in DNA: TGCGCCAGCAGCTTGGGGGACACTTCGTATGGCTACACCTTC. As protein: CASSLGDTSYGYTF. J is TRBJ1-2 and V is TRBV5-1; possibly TRBD1 for D (6 bases). Germline-derived CDR1 and CDR2 are SGHRS and YFSETQ. This CDR3 region has 14 residues. The V gene lost 0 bases and the J gene lost 5 bases, with 11 bases spanning the gap.

The sample holds one count of this clone. V and J are TRBV6-1 and TRBJ1-4; unclear D gene. Germline V gene lookup returns CDR1 MNHNS and CDR2 SASEGT. The CDR3 runs 13 residues. Between the trimmed V and J ends, which lost 1 base and 2 bases, there was a span of 2 bases. CDR3 in amino acids: CASSEGTNEKLFF. In DNA form, the CDR3 reads TGTGCCAGCAGTGAAGGGACTAATGAAAAACTGTTTTTT.

The V and J genes are TRBV15 and TRBJ2-3; the match to TRBD2 covers 10 bases. The V and J ends lost 6 bases and 3 bases, in that order; junction bases with no gene match: 3. The CDR3 is made up of 14 amino acids. Germline values: CDR1 LNHNV, CDR2 YYDKDF (reference sequence). The DNA for the CDR3 is TGTGCCACCAGTCCGGGACTAGCGACAGATACGCAGTATTTT. Protein: CATSPGLATDTQYF. Supplemented by reference TRBV15 and TRBJ2-3, the full variable domain reads DAMVIQNPRYQVTQFGKPVTLSCSQTLNHNVMYWYQQKSSQAPKLLFHYYDKDFNNEADTPDNFQSRRPNTSFCFLDIRSPGLGDTAMYLCATSPGLATDTQYFGPGTRLTVL.

The J gene is TRBJ2-1, the V gene TRBV19, with 12 bases aligning to TRBD1. V was clipped by 4 bases and J by 6 bases; unmatched bases: 7. Germline CDR1 and CDR2: LNHDA and SQIVND (reference sequence). The CDR3 contains 16 residues. CDR3 in DNA: TGTGCCAGTAGTACCCCTGCGGGACAGGGGGCCAATGAGCAGTTCTTC. Translated, it gives CASSTPAGQGANEQFF.

The J gene is TRBJ1-1, the V gene TRBV19, with TRBD1 matching over 12 bases. Germline CDR1 is LNHDA and CDR2 is SQIVND (reference sequence). V lost 6 bases, J lost 6 bases, and 11 bases stayed unmatched. This CDR3 has 16 residues. The CDR3 coding sequence is TGTGCCAGTAGAAGGGGACAGGGGGCGAGTAAGGCTGAAGCTTTCTTT. This encodes CASRRGQGASKAEAFF.

The chain recombines TRBV29-1 with TRBJ2-5; D perhaps matches TRBD1 (5 bases). CDR1 is SQVTM and CDR2 is ANQGSEA in the germline V gene. The CDR3 loop spans 10 amino acids. The germline V and J ends were trimmed by 7 bases and 3 bases, with 6 bases remaining between them. CDR3 coding DNA: TGCAGCGGCAGGGAAGAGACCCAGTACTTC. Translation gives CSGREETQYF.

V gene TRBV5-4 combines with J gene TRBJ2-2; possibly TRBD2 for D (6 bases). The germline V and J ends were trimmed by 4 bases and 1 base, with 11 bases remaining between them. CDR1 is SGHNT, CDR2 YYREEE, per germline (reference sequence). The CDR3 consists of 15 residues. This CDR3 is CASSTSGLNTGELFF. The CDR3 DNA sequence: TGTGCCAGCAGCACGAGCGGGCTGAACACCGGGGAGCTGTTTTTT.

V usage is TRBV30 and J usage is TRBJ2-7; 7 bases are shared with TRBD1. J lost 1 base, V lost 3 bases, and 3 bases had no gene match. Germline-derived CDR1 and CDR2 are GTSNPN and SVGIG (reference sequence). The CDR3 has 13 residues. CDR3 amino acids: CAWSVGQSYEQYF. In DNA form, the CDR3 reads TGTGCCTGGAGCGTGGGACAGTCCTACGAGCAGTACTTC. The entire variable domain, with the rest obtained from reference TRBV30 and TRBJ2-7, is as follows: SQTIHQWPATLVQPVGSPLSLECTVEGTSNPNLYWYRQAAGRGLQLLFYSVGIGQISSEVPQNLSASRPQDRQFILSSKKLLLSDSGFYLCAWSVGQSYEQYFGPGTRLTVT.

This clone was found a few times. The V gene is TRBV2, the J gene TRBJ2-7, with D uncertain. CDR3 length equals 13 residues. Germline assignment: CDR1 SNHLY and CDR2 FYNNEI. The V gene lost 7 bases and the J gene lost 6 bases, with 16 bases spanning the gap. CDR3 region: CASTELRSAEQYF. CDR3 in DNA: TGTGCCAGCACTGAGCTCCGGAGCGCCGAGCAGTACTTC.

The sample holds a few counts of this clone. The chain recombines TRBV4-2 with TRBJ2-1, with 8 nucleotides matching TRBD2. The trim removed 0 bases at V and 8 bases at J, leaving 6 bases unmatched. This CDR3 region has 15 residues. The V gene's germline CDR1 is LGHNA and CDR2 YNFKEQ. The CDR3 nucleotides are TGTGCCAGCAGCCAAGATTCGGGAGGGCCGGATGAGCAGTTCTTC. Protein: CASSQDSGGPDEQFF.

J is TRBJ2-2 and V is TRBV5-1; the D gene is possibly TRBD2 (5 bases). Per germline, CDR1 SGHRS and CDR2 YFSETQ. V was trimmed by 4 bases and J by 1 base, leaving 11 bases between them. This CDR3 spans 15 amino acids. The CDR3 here is CASSPDGGNTGELFF. CDR3 sequence (DNA): TGCGCCAGCAGCCCGGACGGAGGGAACACCGGGGAGCTGTTTTTT.